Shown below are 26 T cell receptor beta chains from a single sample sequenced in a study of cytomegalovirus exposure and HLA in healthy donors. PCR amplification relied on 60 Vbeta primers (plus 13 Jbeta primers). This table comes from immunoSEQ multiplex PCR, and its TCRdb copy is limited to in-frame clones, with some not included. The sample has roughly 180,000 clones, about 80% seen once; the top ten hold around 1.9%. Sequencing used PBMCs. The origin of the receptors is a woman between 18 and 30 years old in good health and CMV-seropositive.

CDR3 amino acids: CASISTGGVTEAFF. CDR3 DNA: TGTGCCAGTATCTCGACAGGGGGAGTTACTGAAGCTTTCTTT. The chain employs TRBV19 and TRBJ1-1; TRBD1 matches at 9 bases. The CDR3 is made up of 14 amino acids. Germline V gene lookup returns CDR1 LNHDA and CDR2 SQIVND (reference sequence). The V and J ends lost 7 bases and 5 bases, in that order; junction bases with no gene match: 8. Full variable domain (remainder filled in from reference TRBV19 and TRBJ1-1): DGGITQSPKYLFRKEGQNVTLSCEQNLNHDAMYWYRQDPGQGLRLIYYSQIVNDFQKGDIAEGYSVSREKKESFPLTVTSAQKNPTAFYLCASISTGGVTEAFFGQGTRLTVV.

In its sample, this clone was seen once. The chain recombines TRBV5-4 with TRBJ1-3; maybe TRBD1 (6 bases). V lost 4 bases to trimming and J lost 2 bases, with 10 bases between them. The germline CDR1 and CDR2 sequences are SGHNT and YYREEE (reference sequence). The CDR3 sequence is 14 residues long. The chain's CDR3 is CASSLQGTGNTIYF. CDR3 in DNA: TGTGCCAGCAGCCTACAGGGAACTGGAAACACCATATATTTT.

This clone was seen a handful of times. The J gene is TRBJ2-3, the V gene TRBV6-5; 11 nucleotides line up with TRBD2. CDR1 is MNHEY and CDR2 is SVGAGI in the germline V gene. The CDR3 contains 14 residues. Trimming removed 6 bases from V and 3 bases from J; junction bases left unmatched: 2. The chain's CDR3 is CASRGLAETDTQYF. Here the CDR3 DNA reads TGTGCCAGCAGGGGACTAGCGGAGACAGATACGCAGTATTTT.

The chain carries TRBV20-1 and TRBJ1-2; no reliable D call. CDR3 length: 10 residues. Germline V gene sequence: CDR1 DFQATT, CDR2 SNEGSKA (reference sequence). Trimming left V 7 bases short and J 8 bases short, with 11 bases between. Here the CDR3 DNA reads TGCAGTGTCGCCCCGCGAGGCTACACCTTC. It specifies CSVAPRGYTF.

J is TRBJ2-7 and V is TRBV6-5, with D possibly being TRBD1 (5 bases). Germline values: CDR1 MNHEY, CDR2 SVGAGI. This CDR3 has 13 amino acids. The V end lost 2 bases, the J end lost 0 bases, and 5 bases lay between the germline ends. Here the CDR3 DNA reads TGTGCCAGCAGTTACGACAGCTCCTACGAGCAGTACTTC. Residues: CASSYDSSYEQYF.

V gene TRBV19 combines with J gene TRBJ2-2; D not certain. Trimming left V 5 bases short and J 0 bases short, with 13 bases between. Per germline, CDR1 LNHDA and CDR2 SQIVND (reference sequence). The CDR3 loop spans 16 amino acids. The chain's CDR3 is CASSPRWSPNTGELFF. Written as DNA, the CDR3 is TGTGCCAGTAGTCCGCGTTGGAGCCCGAACACCGGGGAGCTGTTTTTT.

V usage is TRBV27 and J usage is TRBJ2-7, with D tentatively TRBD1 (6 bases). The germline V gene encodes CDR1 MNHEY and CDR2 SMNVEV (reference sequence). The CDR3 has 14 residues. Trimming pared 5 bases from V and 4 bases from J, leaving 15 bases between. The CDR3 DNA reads TGTGCCAGCAGTACATCTTTGGACAGTTACGAGCAGTACGTC. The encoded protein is CASSTSLDSYEQYV.

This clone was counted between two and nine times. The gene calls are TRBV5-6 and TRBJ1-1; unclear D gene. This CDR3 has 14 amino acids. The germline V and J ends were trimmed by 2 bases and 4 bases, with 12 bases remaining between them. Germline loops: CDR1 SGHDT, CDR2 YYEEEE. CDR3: CASSLSPVPTEAFF. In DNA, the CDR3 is TGTGCCAGCAGCTTATCCCCAGTGCCCACTGAAGCTTTCTTT.

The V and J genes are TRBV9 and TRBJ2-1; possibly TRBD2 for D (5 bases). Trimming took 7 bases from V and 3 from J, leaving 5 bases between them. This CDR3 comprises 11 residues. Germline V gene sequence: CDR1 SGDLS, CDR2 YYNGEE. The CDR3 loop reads CASEGYNEQFF. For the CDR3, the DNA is TGTGCCAGCGAGGGCTACAATGAGCAGTTCTTC.

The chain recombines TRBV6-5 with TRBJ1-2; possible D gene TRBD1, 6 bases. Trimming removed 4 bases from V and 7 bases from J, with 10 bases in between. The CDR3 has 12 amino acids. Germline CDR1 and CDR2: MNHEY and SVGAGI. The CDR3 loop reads CASSSGAVGYTF. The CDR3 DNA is TGTGCCAGCAGTTCAGGGGCCGTTGGCTACACCTTC.

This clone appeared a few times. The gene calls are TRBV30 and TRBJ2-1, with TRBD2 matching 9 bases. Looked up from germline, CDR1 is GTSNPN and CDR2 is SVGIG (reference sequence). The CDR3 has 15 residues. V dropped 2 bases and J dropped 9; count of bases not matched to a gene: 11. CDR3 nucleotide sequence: TGTGCCTGGAGTTTGGTTGGCGGGGGGGCCGGTGAGCAGTTCTTC. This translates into CAWSLVGGGAGEQFF.

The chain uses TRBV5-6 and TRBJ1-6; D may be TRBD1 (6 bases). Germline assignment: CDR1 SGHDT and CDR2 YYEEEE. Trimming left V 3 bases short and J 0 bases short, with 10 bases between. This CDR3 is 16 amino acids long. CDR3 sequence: CASSSGQSSYNSPLHF. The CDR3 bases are TGTGCCAGCAGCTCTGGACAGAGCTCCTATAATTCACCCCTCCACTTT.

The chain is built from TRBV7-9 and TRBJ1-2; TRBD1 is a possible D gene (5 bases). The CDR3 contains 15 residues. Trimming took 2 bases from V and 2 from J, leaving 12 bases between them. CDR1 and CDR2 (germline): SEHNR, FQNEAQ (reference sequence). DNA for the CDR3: TGTGCCAGCAGCTTACAGGGCGGATTCAACTATGGCTACACCTTC. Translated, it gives CASSLQGGFNYGYTF.

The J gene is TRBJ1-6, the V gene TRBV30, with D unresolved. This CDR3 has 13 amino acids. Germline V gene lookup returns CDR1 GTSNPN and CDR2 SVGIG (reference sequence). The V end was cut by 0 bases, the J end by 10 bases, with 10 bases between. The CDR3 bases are TGTGCCTGGAGTGTCGGAGGAAGCTCACCCCTCCACTTT. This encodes CAWSVGGSSPLHF. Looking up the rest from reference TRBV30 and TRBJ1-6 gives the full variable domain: SQTIHQWPATLVQPVGSPLSLECTVEGTSNPNLYWYRQAAGRGLQLLFYSVGIGQISSEVPQNLSASRPQDRQFILSSKKLLLSDSGFYLCAWSVGGSSPLHFGNGTRLTVT.

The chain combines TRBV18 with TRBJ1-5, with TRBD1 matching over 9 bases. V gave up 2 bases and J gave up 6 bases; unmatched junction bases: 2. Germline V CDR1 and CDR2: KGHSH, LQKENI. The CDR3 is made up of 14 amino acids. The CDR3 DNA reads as TGTGCCAGCTCACCAGGACAGGGGTTTCAGCCCCAGCATTTT. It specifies CASSPGQGFQPQHF.

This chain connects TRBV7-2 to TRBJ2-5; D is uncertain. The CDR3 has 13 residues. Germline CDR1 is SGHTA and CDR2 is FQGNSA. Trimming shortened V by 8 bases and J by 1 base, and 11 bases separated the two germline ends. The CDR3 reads CASSVVAQETQYF. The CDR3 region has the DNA TGTGCCAGCTCGGTTGTTGCCCAAGAGACCCAGTACTTC.

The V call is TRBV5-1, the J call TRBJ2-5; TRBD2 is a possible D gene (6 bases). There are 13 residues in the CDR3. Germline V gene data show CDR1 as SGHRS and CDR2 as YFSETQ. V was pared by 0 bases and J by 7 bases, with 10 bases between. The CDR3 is CASSLDRRGTQYF. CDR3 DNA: TGCGCCAGCAGCTTGGACAGGAGGGGGACCCAGTACTTC.

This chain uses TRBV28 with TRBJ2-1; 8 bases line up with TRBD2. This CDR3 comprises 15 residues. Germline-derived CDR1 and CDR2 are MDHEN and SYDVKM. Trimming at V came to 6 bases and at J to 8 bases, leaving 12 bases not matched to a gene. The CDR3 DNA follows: TGTGCCAGCAGCCCCCCCGGCGGGGGGCAGGATGAGCAGTTCTTC. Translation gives CASSPPGGGQDEQFF.

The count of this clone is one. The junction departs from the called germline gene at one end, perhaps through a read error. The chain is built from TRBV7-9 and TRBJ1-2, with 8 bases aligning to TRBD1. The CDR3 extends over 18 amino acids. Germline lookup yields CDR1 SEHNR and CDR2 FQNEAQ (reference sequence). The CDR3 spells CSSSLLRTGGMGSYGYTF. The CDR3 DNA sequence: TGTTCCAGCAGCTTACTTCGAACAGGGGGAATGGGAAGCTATGGCTACACCTTC.

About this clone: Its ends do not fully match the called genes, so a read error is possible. The CDR3 DNA sequence: TGTGCCATTCCCCGTTATGGGGGGATCAACTCTGGGGCCAACGCCCTGACTTTC. This encodes CAIPRYGGINSGANALTF. The chain is built from TRBV11-1 and TRBJ2-6; tentatively, D is TRBD2 (6 bases). CDR1 is SGHAT and CDR2 is FQDESV in the germline V gene (reference sequence). The CDR3 covers 18 residues.

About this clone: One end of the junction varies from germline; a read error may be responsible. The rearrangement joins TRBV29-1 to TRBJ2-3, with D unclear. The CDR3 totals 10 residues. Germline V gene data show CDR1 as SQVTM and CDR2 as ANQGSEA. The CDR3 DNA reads TGCAGCGTTTTAGGAGATGCGCAGTATTTT. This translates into CSVLGDAQYF.

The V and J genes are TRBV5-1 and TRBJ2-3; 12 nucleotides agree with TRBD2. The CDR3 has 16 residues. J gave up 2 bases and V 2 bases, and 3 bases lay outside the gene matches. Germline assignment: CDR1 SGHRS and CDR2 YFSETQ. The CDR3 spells CASSLTSGGPTDTQYF. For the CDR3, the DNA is TGCGCCAGCAGCTTAACTAGCGGGGGGCCCACAGATACGCAGTATTTT. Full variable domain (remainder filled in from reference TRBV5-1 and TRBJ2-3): KAGVTQTPRYLIKTRGQQVTLSCSPISGHRSVSWYQQTPGQGLQFLFEYFSETQRNKGNFPGRFSGRQFSNSRSEMNVSTLELGDSALYLCASSLTSGGPTDTQYFGPGTRLTVL.

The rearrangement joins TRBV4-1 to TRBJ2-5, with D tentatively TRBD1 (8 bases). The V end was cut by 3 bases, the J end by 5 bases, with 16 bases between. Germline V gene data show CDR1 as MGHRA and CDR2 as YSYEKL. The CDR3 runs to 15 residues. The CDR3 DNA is TGCGCCAGCAGCCATGTAGGACAGGGAGGGGAGACCCAGTACTTC. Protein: CASSHVGQGGETQYF.

The CDR3 loop is CASSEWSGQSAGNTIYF. In nucleotides, the CDR3 is TGTGCCAGCAGTGAATGGTCCGGTCAATCGGCTGGAAACACCATATATTTT. V usage is TRBV2 and J usage is TRBJ1-3; D uncertain. Trimming left V 2 bases short and J 2 bases short, with 16 bases between. The CDR3 spans 17 residues. Per germline, CDR1 SNHLY and CDR2 FYNNEI.

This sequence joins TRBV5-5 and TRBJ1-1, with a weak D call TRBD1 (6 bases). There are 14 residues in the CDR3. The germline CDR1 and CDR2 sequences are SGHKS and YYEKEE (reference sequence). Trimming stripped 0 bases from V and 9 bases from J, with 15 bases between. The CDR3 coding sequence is TGTGCCAGCAGCTTGGGGGACACCTTGGGGAAAGCTTTCTTT. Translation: CASSLGDTLGKAFF.

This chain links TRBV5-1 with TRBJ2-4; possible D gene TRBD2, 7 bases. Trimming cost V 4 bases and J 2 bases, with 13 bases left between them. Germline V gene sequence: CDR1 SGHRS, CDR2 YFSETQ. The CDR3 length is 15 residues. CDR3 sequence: CASSPTGGSKNIQYF. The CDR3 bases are TGCGCCAGCAGCCCAACGGGGGGCTCCAAAAACATTCAGTACTTC.